Following are 3 T cell receptor beta chains from one sample sequenced in a study of identical twins. TCRdb re-called the 5' RACE reads with MiXCR, one entry per CDR3 protein. Of about 890,000 distinct CDR3 sequences in the sample, approximately 13% were seen once. The data were also submitted as part of a second study, on yellow fever vaccine responses in identical twins.

The sample taken for sequencing was PBMCs. Source of these receptors: a woman between 18 and 30 years old in good health.

At least ten counts were recorded for this clonotype. The rearrangement joins TRBV12-3 or TRBV12-4 to TRBJ2-1, with 11 bases lining up with TRBD2. Unmatched junction bases numbered 9, after V lost 6 bases and J lost 8 bases. The CDR3 totals 15 residues. CDR3 protein: CASSATSGSTDEQFF. The CDR3 bases are TGTGCCAGCAGCGCCACTAGCGGGAGTACCGATGAGCAGTTCTTC.

In its sample, this clonotype was seen a few times. The chain combines TRBV11-2 with TRBJ2-4; the D is unclear. This CDR3 contains 13 residues. Germline values: CDR1 SGHAT, CDR2 FQNNGV. The V end was cut by 5 bases, the J end by 6 bases, with 11 bases between. CDR3 protein: CASSGPIVNIQYF. DNA of the CDR3: TGTGCCAGCAGCGGACCGATAGTAAACATTCAGTACTTC.

V usage is TRBV10-3 and J usage is TRBJ1-2; maybe TRBD1 (5 bases). The CDR3 is 15 residues long. Per germline, CDR1 ENHRY and CDR2 SYGVKD. V lost 2 bases to trimming and J lost 3 bases, with 13 bases between them. The DNA for the CDR3 is TGTGCCATCAGTGAGGAGGGGAAGGACTACTATGGCTACACCTTC. Protein: CAISEEGKDYYGYTF.